This passage covers 2 T cell receptor beta chains from one sample sequenced in a study of T cells after yellow fever vaccination. TCRdb called the 5' RACE reads again in MiXCR, with one record for every CDR3 protein. This sample has some 200,000 distinct CDR3 sequences, with about 3% found just once. The material was CD4+ T cells sorted from PBMCs, obtained 10 days after the yellow fever booster vaccination. The source of these receptors is a man between 18 and 35 years old who received the YFV17D yellow fever vaccine.

The table lists this clonotype with a few counts. CDR3: CASSFRQGVLAGTEAFF. As DNA, the CDR3 is TGCGCCAGCAGCTTCCGACAGGGGGTTTTGGCAGGAACTGAAGCTTTCTTT. The chain is built from TRBV5-1 and TRBJ1-1; 9 bases line up with TRBD1. This CDR3 spans 17 amino acids. Losses at the gene ends were 2 bases for V and 5 bases for J; bases not matched to a gene: 13. From germline, CDR1 is SGHRS and CDR2 YFSETQ.

At least ten counts were recorded for this clonotype. The chain joins TRBV7-2 to TRBJ2-5; D call uncertain. The CDR3 consists of 15 residues. Germline CDR1 SGHTA, CDR2 FQGNSA. V lost 4 bases and J 1 base, leaving 13 bases between the germline ends. The CDR3, as DNA: TGTGCCAGCAGCTCCTGGATGACTTCCCAAGAGACCCAGTACTTC. It is translated as CASSSWMTSQETQYF.